This T cell receptor beta chain comes out of a study of CD8+ T cells in alopecia areata. Across the whole study: Spontaneously alopecic C3H/HeJ graft donors, roughly 6-13 months old, gave skin to approximately 6-10-week-old female C3H/HeJ mice.

CDR1 LGHNA and CDR2 YNLKQL come from the germline V gene (reference sequence). This CDR3 region has 14 residues. Overall study results and limits: Clonality was higher in lesional than normal scalp, especially in alopecia totalis/universalis. Scalp data also include sequences from resident alphabeta T cells of normal skin.

A note on this clone: What it recognizes is unknown. Gene and germline names: mouse. The CDR3 extends 4 residues past the end of the read, so its final part is completed from the germline J gene.

RNA extraction and reverse transcription yielded cDNA as sequencing template. Profiled with immunoSEQ multiplex PCR; TCRdb holds only in-frame clones, not every one. Singletons are absent from the sample, which has 290,000 or so clones. Sorting of pooled cutaneous lymph node cells used CD4, CD8alpha, NKG2D, NKG2ACE and other markers. The sample comprised CD4+ T cells sorted from a lymph node. The chain couples TRBV5 to TRBJ2-5, with TRBD1 matching 8 bases. The receptor was isolated from a C3H/HeJ mouse with alopecia areata. The MHC haplotype of the strain is H2-k. The CDR3 DNA, read in part, is TGTGCCAGCAGCCAAGAGAGGGACAGGGAC. Its translation is CASSQERDRD. The CDR3 in full is CASSQERDRDTQYF.